This T cell receptor beta chain emerged from a study of identical twins. V was trimmed by 6 bases and J by 2 bases, leaving 17 bases between them. The germline gives CDR1 SGDLS, CDR2 YYNGEE. CDR3 size: 15 residues. The sample holds a few counts of this clonotype. One entry per CDR3 protein results from TCRdb running MiXCR on the 5' RACE reads. The profile shows under 800,000 distinct CDR3 sequences, 21% of them singletons. These data also featured in a second study, about T cells expressing NK-cell markers.

This TCR was recovered from a woman aged 18-29 years in good health. V gene TRBV9 combines with J gene TRBJ1-1; TRBD1 might be the D (5 bases). The sample was PBMCs. The CDR3 reads CASTRSGHLNTEAFF. CDR3 DNA sequence: TGTGCCAGCACAAGATCAGGACACCTCAACACTGAAGCTTTCTTT.